This entry lists 2 T cell receptor beta chains sequenced from one sample in a study of cytomegalovirus exposure and HLA in healthy donors. The primer mix had 60 Vbeta and 13 Jbeta primers. Data came from immunoSEQ multiplex PCR; TCRdb stores just in-frame clones and leaves some out. The table lists approximately 240,000 clones, 82% of them singletons, with around 0.57% in the top ten. Sequences were obtained from PBMCs. The receptors stem from a woman aged 40 to 50 in good health and CMV-seronegative.

The V gene is TRBV7-8, the J gene TRBJ2-2; D is undetermined. The V gene lost 3 bases and the J gene lost 6 bases, with 8 bases spanning the gap. There are 13 residues in the CDR3. Germline CDR1 is SGHVS and CDR2 is FQNEAQ. The CDR3 loop reads CASSLRLAGELFF. Here the CDR3 DNA reads TGTGCCAGCAGCTTGAGATTAGCCGGGGAGCTGTTTTTT.

The chain couples TRBV2 to TRBJ2-1; 11 nucleotides match TRBD2. Looked up from germline, CDR1 is SNHLY and CDR2 is FYNNEI. V lost 6 bases, J lost 2 bases, and 6 bases stayed unmatched. This CDR3 spans 16 amino acids. The CDR3 is CASRLGTSGPYNEQFF. DNA for the CDR3: TGTGCCAGCAGACTTGGGACTAGCGGCCCCTACAATGAGCAGTTCTTC.